The clone carrying this T cell receptor beta chain has more than one count but fewer than ten. V shed 1 base, J shed 4 bases, and the junction held 3 bases outside the gene matches. Germline values: CDR1 MDHEN, CDR2 SYDVKM. The CDR3 length is 17 residues. The data stem from a study of blood T cell repertoires in COVID-19. Assay: immunoSEQ multiplex PCR; the TCRdb copy retains only in-frame clones and omits some. The repertoire holds around 300,000 clones, with 90% as singletons. The source material was PBMCs or T cells enriched from blood (not recorded which). The receptor was isolated from a woman in her twenties or thirties who had recovered from COVID-19. V is TRBV28 and J is TRBJ2-3; TRBD2 aligns across 15 bases. The CDR3 here is CASSLSGLAGGADTQYF. Written as DNA, the CDR3 is TGTGCCAGCAGTTTATCGGGACTAGCGGGAGGAGCAGATACGCAGTATTTT.